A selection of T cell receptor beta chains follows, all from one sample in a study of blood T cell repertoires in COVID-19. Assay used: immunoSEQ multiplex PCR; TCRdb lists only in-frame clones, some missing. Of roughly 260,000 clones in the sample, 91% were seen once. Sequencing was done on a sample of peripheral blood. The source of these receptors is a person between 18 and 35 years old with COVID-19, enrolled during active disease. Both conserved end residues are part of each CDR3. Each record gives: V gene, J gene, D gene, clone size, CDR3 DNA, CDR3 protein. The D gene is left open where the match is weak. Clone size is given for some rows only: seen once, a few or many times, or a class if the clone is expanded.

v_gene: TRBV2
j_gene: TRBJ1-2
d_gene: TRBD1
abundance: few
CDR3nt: TGTGCCAGCAGTGGTCCCGCAGGGACAGTGGGGAACCATGGCTACACCTTC
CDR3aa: CASSGPAGTVGNHGYTF

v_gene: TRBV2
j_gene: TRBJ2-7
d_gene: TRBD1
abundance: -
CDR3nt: TGTGCCAGCCGATCGGGACAGGGGCTATTGGAGCAGTACTTC
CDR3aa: CASRSGQGLLEQYF

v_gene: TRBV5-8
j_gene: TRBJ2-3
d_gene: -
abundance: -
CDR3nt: TGTGCCAGCAGCTTGGCAGGGCTTAGCACAGATACGCAGTATTTT
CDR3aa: CASSLAGLSTDTQYF

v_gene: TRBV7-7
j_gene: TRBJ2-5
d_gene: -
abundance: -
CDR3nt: TGTGCTAGCAGCTCGGGAGAGACCCAGTACTTC
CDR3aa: CASSSGETQYF

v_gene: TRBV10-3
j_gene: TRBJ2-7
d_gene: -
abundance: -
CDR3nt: TGTGCCATCGGGAGGTCCTCCTACGAGCAGTACTTC
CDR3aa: CAIGRSSYEQYF

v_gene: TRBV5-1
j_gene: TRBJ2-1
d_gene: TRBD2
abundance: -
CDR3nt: TGCGCCAGCAGCAGCGGGACTAGCGGGAGGCCCTACAATGAGCAGTTCTTC
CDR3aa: CASSSGTSGRPYNEQFF

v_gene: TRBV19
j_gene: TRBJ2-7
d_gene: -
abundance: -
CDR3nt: TGTGCCAGTAGTTCCTTAGCGGCTCGGTACGAGCAGTACTTC
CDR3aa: CASSSLAARYEQYF

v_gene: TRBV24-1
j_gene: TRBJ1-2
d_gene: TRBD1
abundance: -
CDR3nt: TGTGCCACCAGTGATTTCCCAGACCGCAGGGGGCGCCTAAGGGGCTATGGCTACACCTTC
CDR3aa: CATSDFPDRRGRLRGYGYTF

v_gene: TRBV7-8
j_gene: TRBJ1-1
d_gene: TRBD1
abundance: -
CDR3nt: TGTGCCAGCAGCTTAGGGAACAGGGGGCCTCCGAACACTGAAGCTTTCTTT
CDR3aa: CASSLGNRGPPNTEAFF

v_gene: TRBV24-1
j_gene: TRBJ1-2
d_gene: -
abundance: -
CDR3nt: TGTGCCACCAGTATCGGTGACTATGGCTACACCTTC
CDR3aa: CATSIGDYGYTF

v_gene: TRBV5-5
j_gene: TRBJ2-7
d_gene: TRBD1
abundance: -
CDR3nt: TGTGCCAGCAGTCCGGACAGGGACCACCACGAGCAGTACTTC
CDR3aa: CASSPDRDHHEQYF

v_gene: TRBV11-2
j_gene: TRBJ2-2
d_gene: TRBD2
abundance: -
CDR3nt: TGTGCCAGCAGCTTCTTCTTAGGACTAGCGGGCGACACCGGGGAGCTGTTTTTT
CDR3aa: CASSFFLGLAGDTGELFF

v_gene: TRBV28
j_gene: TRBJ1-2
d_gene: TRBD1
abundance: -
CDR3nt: TGTGCCAGCAGTACAATTTCAGGGGGCAACTATGGCTACACCTTC
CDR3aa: CASSTISGGNYGYTF

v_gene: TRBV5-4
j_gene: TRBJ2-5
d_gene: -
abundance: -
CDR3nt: TGTGCCAGCAGCTTTTGGGCGTGGGAGACCCAGTACTTC
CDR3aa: CASSFWAWETQYF

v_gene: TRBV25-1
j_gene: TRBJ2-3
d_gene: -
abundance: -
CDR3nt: TGTGCCAGCAGTTTAGGCAGACACACCGGTGGAGATACGCAGTATTTT
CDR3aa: CASSLGRHTGGDTQYF

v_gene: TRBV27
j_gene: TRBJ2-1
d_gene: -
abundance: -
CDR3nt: TGTGCCAGCAGTTTTCTGTCCAGCTCCTACAATGAGCAGTTCTTC
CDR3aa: CASSFLSSSYNEQFF

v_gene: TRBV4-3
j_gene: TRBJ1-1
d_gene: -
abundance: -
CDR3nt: TGCGCCAGCAGCCAAGAGGTGCGATACACTGAAGCTTTCTTT
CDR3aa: CASSQEVRYTEAFF

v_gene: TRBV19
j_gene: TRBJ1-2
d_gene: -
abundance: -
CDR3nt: TGTGCCAGTAGTGTCAGGGATGGAGGCTACACCTTC
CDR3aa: CASSVRDGGYTF

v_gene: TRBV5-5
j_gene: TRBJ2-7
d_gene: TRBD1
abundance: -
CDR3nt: TGTGCCAGCAGCTTAGGGACAGGGCCTTACGAGCAGTACTTC
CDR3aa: CASSLGTGPYEQYF

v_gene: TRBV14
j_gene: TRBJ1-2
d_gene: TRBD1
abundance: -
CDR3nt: TGTGCCAGCTCACGGACAGGGGGCGAAGGCTACACCTTC
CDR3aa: CASSRTGGEGYTF

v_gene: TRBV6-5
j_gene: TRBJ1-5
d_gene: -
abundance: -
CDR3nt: TGTGCCAGCAGTTTCACAGGGCCTGGGAGCGGGCCCCAGCATTTT
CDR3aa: CASSFTGPGSGPQHF

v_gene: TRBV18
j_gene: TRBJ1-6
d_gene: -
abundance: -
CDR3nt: TGTGCCAGCTCCCGGGACATAAATTCACCCCTCCACTTT
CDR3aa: CASSRDINSPLHF

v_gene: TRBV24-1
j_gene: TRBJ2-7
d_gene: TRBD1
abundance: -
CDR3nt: TGTGCCACCAGCGACAGGACAGGCTACGAGCAGTACTTC
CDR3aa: CATSDRTGYEQYF

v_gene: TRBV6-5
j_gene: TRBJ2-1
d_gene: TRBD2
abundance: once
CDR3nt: TGTGCCAGCACCCGAGGGACTAGCGGCTACAATGAGCAGTTCTTC
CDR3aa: CASTRGTSGYNEQFF

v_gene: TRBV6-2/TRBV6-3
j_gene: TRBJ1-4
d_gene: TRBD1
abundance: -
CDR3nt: TGTGCCAGCAGTTACCTCGTAGGGGGCGGAGGAAAACTGTTTTTT
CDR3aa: CASSYLVGGGGKLFF

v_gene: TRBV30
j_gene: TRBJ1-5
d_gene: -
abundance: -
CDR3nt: TGTGCCTGGAGTCAGGGTAATCAGCCCCAGCATTTT
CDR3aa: CAWSQGNQPQHF

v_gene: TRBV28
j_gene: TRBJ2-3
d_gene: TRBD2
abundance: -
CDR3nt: TGTGCCAGCAGTCCTATAGCGGGAGAAGGCACAGATACGCAGTATTTT
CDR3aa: CASSPIAGEGTDTQYF

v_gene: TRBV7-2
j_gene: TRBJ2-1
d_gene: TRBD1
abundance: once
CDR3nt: TGTGCCAGCAGCATTCGGGCTTCGGGACAGGGGAACAATGAGCAGTTCTTC
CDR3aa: CASSIRASGQGNNEQFF

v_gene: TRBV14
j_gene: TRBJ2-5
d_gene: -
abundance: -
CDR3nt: TGTGCCAGCAGCCAAGATAGGGGGATGAGGGCCAGAGAGACCCAGTACTTC
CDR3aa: CASSQDRGMRARETQYF